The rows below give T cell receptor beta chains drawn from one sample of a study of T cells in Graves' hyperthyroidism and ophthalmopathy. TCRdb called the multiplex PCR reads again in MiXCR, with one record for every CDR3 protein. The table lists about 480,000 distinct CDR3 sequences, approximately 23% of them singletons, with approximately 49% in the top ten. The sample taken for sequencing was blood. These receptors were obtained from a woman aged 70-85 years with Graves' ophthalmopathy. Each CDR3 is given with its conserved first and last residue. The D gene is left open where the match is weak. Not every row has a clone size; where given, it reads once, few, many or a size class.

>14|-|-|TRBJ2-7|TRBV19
TGTGCCAGTAGTATAGGGGTCGGATCCTACGAGCAGTACTTC
CASSIGVGSYEQYF
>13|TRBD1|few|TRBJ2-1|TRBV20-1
TGCACCCTGTCGACAGGGTATTCCAATGAGCAGTTCTTC
CTLSTGYSNEQFF
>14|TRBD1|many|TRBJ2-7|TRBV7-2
TGTGCCAGCAGCACCCGGGACAGACTCTACGAGCAGTACTTC
CASSTRDRLYEQYF
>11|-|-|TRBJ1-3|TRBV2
TGTGCCAGCACAGGTGGAAACACCATATATTTT
CASTGGNTIYF
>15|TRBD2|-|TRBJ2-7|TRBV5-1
TGCGCCAGCAGCTTGGCCCCCGGGAGGGGATACGAGCAGTACTTC
CASSLAPGRGYEQYF
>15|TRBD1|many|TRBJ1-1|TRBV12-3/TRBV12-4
TGTGCCAGCAGCCAAAACAGGGGTCAGAACACTGAAGCTTTCTTT
CASSQNRGQNTEAFF
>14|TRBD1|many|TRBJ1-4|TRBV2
TGTGCCAGCAGGGGACAGGAGGTTGGGGAAAAACTGTTTTTT
CASRGQEVGEKLFF
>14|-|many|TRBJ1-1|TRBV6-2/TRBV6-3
TGTGCCAGCAGTTATGATACAGGACGCACTGAAGCTTTCTTT
CASSYDTGRTEAFF
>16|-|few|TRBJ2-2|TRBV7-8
TGTGCCAGCAGCTTAGTCTGGGGCCAGAACACCGGGGAGCTGTTTTTT
CASSLVWGQNTGELFF
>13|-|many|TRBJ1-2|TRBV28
TGTGCCAGCAGTTTACAATCCGTCTATGGCTACACCTTC
CASSLQSVYGYTF
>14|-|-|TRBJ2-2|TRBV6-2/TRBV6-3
TGTGCCAGCAGTCCCCCCAAACCACCCGGGGAGCTGTTTTTT
CASSPPKPPGELFF
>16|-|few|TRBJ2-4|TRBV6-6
TGTGCCAGCAGTTACGGGTGGCACAGAGCCAAAAACATTCAGTACTTC
CASSYGWHRAKNIQYF
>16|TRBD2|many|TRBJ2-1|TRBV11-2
TGTGCCAGCAGCTCTTGGGGACTAGCGGGAGCCAATGAGCAGTTCTTC
CASSSWGLAGANEQFF
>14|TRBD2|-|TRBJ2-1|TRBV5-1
TGCGCCAGCAGCCCGTCGGGACTAGCCGTTGAGCAGTTCTTC
CASSPSGLAVEQFF
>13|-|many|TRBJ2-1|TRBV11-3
TGTGCCAGCAGCTTAGATCTGAGGTCCCCCCAGTTCTTC
CASSLDLRSPQFF
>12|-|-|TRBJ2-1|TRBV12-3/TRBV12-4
TGTGCCAGCAACGAGGGGCACGATGAGCAGTTCTTC
CASNEGHDEQFF
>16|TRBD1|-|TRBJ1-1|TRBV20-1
TGCAGTGCTAGAGCAGGGGGGATCAGCCTGAACACTGAAGCTTTCTTT
CSARAGGISLNTEAFF
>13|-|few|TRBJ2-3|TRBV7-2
TGTGCCAGCAGCCCCACCGTTGTCGGCACGCAGTATTTT
CASSPTVVGTQYF
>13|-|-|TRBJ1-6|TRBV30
TGTGCCTGGAATGCAGGGGAAAATTCACCCCTCCACTTT
CAWNAGENSPLHF
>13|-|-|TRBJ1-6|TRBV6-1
TGTGCCAGCACCGCCCGGCCGGATTCACCCCTCCACTTT
CASTARPDSPLHF
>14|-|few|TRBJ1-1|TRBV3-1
TGTGCCAGCAGGGGTCTGAGTGGCATCACTGAAGCTTTCTTT
CASRGLSGITEAFF
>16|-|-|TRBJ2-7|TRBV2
TGTGCCAGCAGTGAAGCGCTTCTGGGCACCCCCTACGAGCAGTACTTC
CASSEALLGTPYEQYF
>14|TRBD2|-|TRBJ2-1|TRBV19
TGTGCCAGTCTGGCTAGCGGAGTGGGGGAAAAGCAGTTCTTC
CASLASGVGEKQFF
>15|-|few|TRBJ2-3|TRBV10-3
TGTGCCACGCATCGCAACGGATTAAGCACAGATACGCAGTATTTT
CATHRNGLSTDTQYF